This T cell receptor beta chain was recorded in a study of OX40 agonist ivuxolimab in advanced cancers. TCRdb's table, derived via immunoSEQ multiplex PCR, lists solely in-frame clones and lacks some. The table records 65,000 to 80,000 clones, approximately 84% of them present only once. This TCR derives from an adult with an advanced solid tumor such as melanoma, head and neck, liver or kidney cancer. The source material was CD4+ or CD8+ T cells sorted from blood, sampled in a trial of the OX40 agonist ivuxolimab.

In nucleotides, the CDR3 is TGTGCCAGCAGCTTGGGCGGGAGGAATTACGAGCAGTACTTC. It translates to CASSLGGRNYEQYF. This sequence joins TRBV5-4 and TRBJ2-7, with 8 bases matching TRBD2. The CDR3 length is 14 residues. CDR1 and CDR2 from the germline V gene are SGHNT and YYREEE (reference sequence). V lost 0 bases, J lost 4 bases, and 3 bases stayed unmatched. Full variable domain (outside the CDR3, taken from reference TRBV5-4 and TRBJ2-7): ETGVTQSPTHLIKTRGQQVTLRCSSQSGHNTVSWYQQALGQGPQFIFQYYREEENGRGNFPPRFSGLQFPNYSSELNVNALELDDSALYLCASSLGGRNYEQYFGPGTRLTVT.